This entry is about one T cell receptor beta chain. In TCRdb, the reads were re-called with MiXCR into one record per CDR3 protein. The data show about 63,000 distinct CDR3 sequences, 21% seen once. The record originates from a study of lung T cells in sarcoidosis with Löfgren's syndrome. The germline gives CDR1 MDHEN, CDR2 SYDVKM. V was clipped by 5 bases and J by 1 base, with 22 bases between them. The CDR3 is 18 amino acids. The clonotype comes from a human donor with sarcoidosis (Löfgren's syndrome or another form), or a control subject (not recorded which). The rearrangement joins TRBV28 to TRBJ2-3; the D gene could be TRBD1 or TRBD2 (6 bases each). The material sequenced was CD4+ T cells from PBMCs. The CDR3 nucleotides read TGTGCCAGCAGTGGCGCCCGGGGGCGTGGCGGGGGCACAGATACGCAGTATTTT. It yields the protein CASSGARGRGGGTDTQYF.